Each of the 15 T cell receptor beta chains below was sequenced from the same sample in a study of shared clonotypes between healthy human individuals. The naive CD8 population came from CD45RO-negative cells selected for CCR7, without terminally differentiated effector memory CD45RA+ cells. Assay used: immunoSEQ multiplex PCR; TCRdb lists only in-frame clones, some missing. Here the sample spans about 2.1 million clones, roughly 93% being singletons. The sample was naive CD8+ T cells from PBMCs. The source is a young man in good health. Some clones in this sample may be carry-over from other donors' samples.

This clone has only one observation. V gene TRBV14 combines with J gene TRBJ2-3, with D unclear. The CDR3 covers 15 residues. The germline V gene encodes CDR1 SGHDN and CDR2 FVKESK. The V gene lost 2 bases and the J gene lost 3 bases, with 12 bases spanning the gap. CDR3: CASSQSLAATDTQYF. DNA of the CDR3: TGTGCCAGCAGCCAATCGTTAGCTGCTACAGATACGCAGTATTTT.

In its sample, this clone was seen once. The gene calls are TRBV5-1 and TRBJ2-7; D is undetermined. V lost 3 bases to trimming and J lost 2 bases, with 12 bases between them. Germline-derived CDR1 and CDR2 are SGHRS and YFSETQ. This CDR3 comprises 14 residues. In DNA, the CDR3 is TGCGCCAGCAGCTCGTCGGGCTTCACCTACGAGCAGTACTTC. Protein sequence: CASSSSGFTYEQYF.

The DNA for the CDR3 is TGTGCCAGCAGCTACGATGGGGAACACTCCTACGAGCAGTACTTC. It codes for CASSYDGEHSYEQYF. J is TRBJ2-7 and V is TRBV6-5; no firm D call. The V end lost 6 bases, the J end lost 0 bases, and 15 bases lay between the germline ends. The CDR3 has 15 residues. CDR1 MNHEY and CDR2 SVGAGI come from the germline V gene.

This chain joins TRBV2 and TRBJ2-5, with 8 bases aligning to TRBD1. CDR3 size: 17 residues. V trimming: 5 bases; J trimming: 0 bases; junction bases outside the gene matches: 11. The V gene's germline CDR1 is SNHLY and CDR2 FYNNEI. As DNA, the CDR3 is TGTGCCAGCAGTCTGGACAGGGTGTCCTTCTACCAAGAGACCCAGTACTTC. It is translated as CASSLDRVSFYQETQYF.

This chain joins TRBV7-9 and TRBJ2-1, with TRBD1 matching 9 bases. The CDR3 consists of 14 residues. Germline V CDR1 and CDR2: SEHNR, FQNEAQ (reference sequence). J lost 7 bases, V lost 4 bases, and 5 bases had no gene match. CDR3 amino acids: CASSSGQGMNEQFF. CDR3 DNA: TGTGCCAGCAGCTCCGGACAGGGGATGAATGAGCAGTTCTTC.

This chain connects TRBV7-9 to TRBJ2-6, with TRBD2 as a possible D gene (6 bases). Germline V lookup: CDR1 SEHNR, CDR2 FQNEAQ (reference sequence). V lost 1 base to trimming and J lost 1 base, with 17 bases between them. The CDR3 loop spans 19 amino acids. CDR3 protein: CASSLVGGIRASGANVLTF. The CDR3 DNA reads TGTGCCAGCAGCTTAGTGGGGGGTATCAGAGCGTCTGGGGCCAACGTCCTGACTTTC. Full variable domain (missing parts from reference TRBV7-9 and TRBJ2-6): DTGVSQNPRHKITKRGQNVTFRCDPISEHNRLYWYRQTLGQGPEFLTYFQNEAQLEKSRLLSDRFSAERPKGSFSTLEIQRTEQGDSAMYLCASSLVGGIRASGANVLTFGAGSRLTVL.

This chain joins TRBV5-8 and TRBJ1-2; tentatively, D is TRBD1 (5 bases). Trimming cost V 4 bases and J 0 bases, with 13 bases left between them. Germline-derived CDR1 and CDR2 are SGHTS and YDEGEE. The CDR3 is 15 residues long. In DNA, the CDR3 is TGTGCCAGCAGCCCGTGGGGACGGCCTAACTATGGCTACACCTTC. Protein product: CASSPWGRPNYGYTF.

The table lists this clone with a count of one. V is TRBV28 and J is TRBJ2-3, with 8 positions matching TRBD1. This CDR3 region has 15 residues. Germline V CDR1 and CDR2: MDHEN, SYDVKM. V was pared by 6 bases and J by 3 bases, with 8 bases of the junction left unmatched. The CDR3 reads CASSQSQGATDTQYF. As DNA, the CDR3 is TGTGCCAGCAGCCAAAGCCAGGGGGCTACAGATACGCAGTATTTT.

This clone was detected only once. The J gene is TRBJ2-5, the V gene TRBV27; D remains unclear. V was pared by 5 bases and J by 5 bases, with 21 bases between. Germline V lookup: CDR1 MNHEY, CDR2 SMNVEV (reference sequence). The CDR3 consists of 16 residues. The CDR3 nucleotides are TGTGCCAGCAGTCCTTCCCAAGGTAGCCGGCGGGAGACCCAGTACTTC. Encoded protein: CASSPSQGSRRETQYF.

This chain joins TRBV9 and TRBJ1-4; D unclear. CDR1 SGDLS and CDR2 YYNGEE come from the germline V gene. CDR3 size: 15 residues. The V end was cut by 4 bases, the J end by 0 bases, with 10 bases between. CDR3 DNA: TGTGCCAGCAGCCCCGACGGGGCAACTAATGAAAAACTGTTTTTT. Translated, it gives CASSPDGATNEKLFF.

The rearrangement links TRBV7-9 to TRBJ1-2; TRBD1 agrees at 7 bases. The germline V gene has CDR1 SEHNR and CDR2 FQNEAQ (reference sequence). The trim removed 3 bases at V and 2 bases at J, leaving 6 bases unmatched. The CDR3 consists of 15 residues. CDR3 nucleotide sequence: TGTGCCAGCAGCTTTCCAGGGGGTTGGAACTATGGCTACACCTTC. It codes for CASSFPGGWNYGYTF.

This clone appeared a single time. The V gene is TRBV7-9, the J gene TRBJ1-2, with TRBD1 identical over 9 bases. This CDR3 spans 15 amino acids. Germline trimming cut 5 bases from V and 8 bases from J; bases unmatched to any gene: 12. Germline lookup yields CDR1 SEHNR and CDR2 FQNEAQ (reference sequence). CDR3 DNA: TGTGCCAGCAGCCCTCCGCTGGACAGGGGACGCGGCTACACCTTC. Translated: CASSPPLDRGRGYTF.

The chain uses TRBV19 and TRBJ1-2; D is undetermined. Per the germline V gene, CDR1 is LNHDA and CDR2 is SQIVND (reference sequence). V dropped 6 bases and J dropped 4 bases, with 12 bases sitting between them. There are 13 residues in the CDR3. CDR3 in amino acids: CASSSRPAYGYTF. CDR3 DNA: TGTGCCAGTAGCTCAAGACCGGCCTATGGCTACACCTTC.

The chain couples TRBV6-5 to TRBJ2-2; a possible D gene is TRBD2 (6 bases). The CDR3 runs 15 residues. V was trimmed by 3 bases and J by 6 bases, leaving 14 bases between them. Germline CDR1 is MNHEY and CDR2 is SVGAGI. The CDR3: CASSYYGGIAGELFF. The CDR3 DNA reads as TGTGCCAGCAGTTATTATGGAGGGATCGCCGGGGAGCTGTTTTTT.

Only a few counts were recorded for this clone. For the CDR3, the DNA is TGTGCCATCAGTGAGTCGAAGGATGGTGGCTACACCTTC. Translated, it gives CAISESKDGGYTF. The rearrangement uses TRBV10-3 and TRBJ1-2; D remains unclear. The CDR3 sequence is 13 residues long. Germline V gene data show CDR1 as ENHRY and CDR2 as SYGVKD. V was trimmed by 0 bases and J by 7 bases, leaving 9 bases between them.